Listed below are T cell receptor beta chains from one sample, sequenced in a study of shared clonotypes between healthy human individuals. Generated by immunoSEQ multiplex PCR, the TCRdb table keeps only in-frame clones and is missing some. The sample yields roughly 550,000 clones, about 95% seen once. Sequencing used naive CD8+ T cells sorted from blood. The receptors come from a woman in her twenties or thirties in good health. CDR3s include the opening cysteine and the closing phenylalanine or tryptophan. D genes are given only for firm matches.

J gene,D gene,V gene,CDR3 DNA,CDR3 protein
TRBJ1-2,NA,TRBV28,TGTGCCAGCAGTTTAGCAGGGGCCAATGGCTACACCTTC,CASSLAGANGYTF
TRBJ2-3,NA,TRBV5-4,TGTGCCAGCGGGGGGCTTGGAGATACGCAGTATTTT,CASGGLGDTQYF
TRBJ2-1,NA,TRBV19,TGTGCCAGTAGTCCGGAGGGGGCGGTTTACAATGAGCAGTTCTTC,CASSPEGAVYNEQFF
TRBJ1-1,NA,TRBV9,TGTGCCAGCAGCGTAGGATTAGGGTCCACTGAAGCTTTCTTT,CASSVGLGSTEAFF
TRBJ2-3,TRBD1,TRBV13,TGTGCCAGCAGTCCGCTGAGGGGGCTTAAGTCAGATACGCAGTATTTT,CASSPLRGLKSDTQYF
TRBJ2-3,NA,TRBV13,TGTGCCAGCAGCTATCGACTGGAAAGCACAGATACGCAGTATTTT,CASSYRLESTDTQYF
TRBJ2-1,NA,TRBV7-9,TGTGCCAGCAGCGACAGAGTGGGTGAGCAGTTCTTC,CASSDRVGEQFF
TRBJ2-1,NA,TRBV6-5,TGTGCCAGCAGTTACACTAACTCCTACAATGAGCAGTTCTTC,CASSYTNSYNEQFF
TRBJ2-7,NA,TRBV4-1,TGCGCCAGCAGCCAGGGTTTGGGAATTTCCTACGAGCAGTACTTC,CASSQGLGISYEQYF
TRBJ2-5,TRBD2,TRBV28,TGTGCCAGCAGTTCGCCGGGACTAGCGACCCAGTACTTC,CASSSPGLATQYF
TRBJ2-5,NA,TRBV6-1,TGTGCCAGCAGTGAAGGGGGAGGTGAGACCCAGTACTTC,CASSEGGGETQYF
TRBJ1-5,NA,TRBV6-4,TGTGTCGTCTCGGAGCCCCAGCATTTT,CVVSEPQHF
TRBJ2-2,TRBD2,TRBV6-5,TGTGCCAGCAGTTACTCAACCGGGACTAGTCCCGGGGAGCTGTTTTTT,CASSYSTGTSPGELFF
TRBJ1-2,NA,TRBV21-1,TGTGCCAGCCTCGGGGAGTTCAGGGGGTTTCTGATAGGAGGCTACACCTTC,CASLGEFRGFLIGGYTF
TRBJ2-1,TRBD2,TRBV15,TGTGCCACCAGCAGTCCCCAGCGGGAGGGCATCGGGGATGAGCAGTTCTTC,CATSSPQREGIGDEQFF
TRBJ2-1,TRBD2,TRBV4-1,TGCGCCAGCAGCCAAGATAGAGCGGGAGGTAGTCGGTATGAGCAGTTCTTC,CASSQDRAGGSRYEQFF
TRBJ1-2,NA,TRBV9,TGTGCCAGCAGTGGTTCCGCGGGTGCGGGCTACACCTTC,CASSGSAGAGYTF
TRBJ2-7,NA,TRBV4-1,TGCGCCAGCAGCTTCCGGGAAACCTACGAGCAGTACTTC,CASSFRETYEQYF
TRBJ1-2,NA,TRBV9,TGTGCCAGCAGCGTAGCAGCCGGAGTTAACTATGGCTACACCTTC,CASSVAAGVNYGYTF
TRBJ1-5,TRBD1,TRBV6-5,TGTGCCAGCAGGTCCGGGACAGGTTGGCTTCAGCCCCAGCATTTT,CASRSGTGWLQPQHF
TRBJ2-1,TRBD2,TRBV10-1,TGCGCCAGCAGTGAGCTCCCGACTAGCGACTCCTACAATGAGCAGTTCTTC,CASSELPTSDSYNEQFF
TRBJ2-2,TRBD2,TRBV7-8,TGTGCCAGCAGCGCACTAGCGGGAGGTGACGGGGAGCTGTTTTTT,CASSALAGGDGELFF
TRBJ2-7,TRBD2,TRBV5-6,TGTGCCAGCAGCCCGGGGACTAGCGGCTACGAGCAGTACTTC,CASSPGTSGYEQYF
TRBJ2-3,TRBD2,TRBV7-9,TGTGCCAGCAGCTACTCGACCGGACTAGCAAACGCAGATACGCAGTATTTT,CASSYSTGLANADTQYF
TRBJ1-5,NA,TRBV4-1,TGCGCCAGCAGCCAAGGGGACGGGTTTAGCAATCAGCCCCAGCATTTT,CASSQGDGFSNQPQHF
TRBJ2-1,TRBD2,TRBV7-6,TGTGCCAGCAGCCCGACTAGCGGGGGGCCAGAGCAGTTCTTC,CASSPTSGGPEQFF
TRBJ2-6,NA,TRBV28,TGTGCCAGCAGTTTGGGCTCAGCTGGGGCCAACGTCCTGACTTTC,CASSLGSAGANVLTF
TRBJ2-5,NA,TRBV9,TGTGCCAGCAGCGTAGCTGCGGGGGCAGAGACCCAGTACTTC,CASSVAAGAETQYF
TRBJ2-1,NA,TRBV29-1,TGCAGCGTTGAAGATCTGGACTCCTACAATGAGCAGTTCTTC,CSVEDLDSYNEQFF